Sequencing of this T cell receptor (beta chain) was carried out in a study of Graves' ophthalmopathy and Graves' hyperthyroidism (dated by TCRdb to 2016 to 2019). For context, the study as a whole: Peripheral blood was collected at initial diagnosis, before any treatment. In total, approximately 130 blood samples were TCR-sequenced: 43 ophthalmopathy, roughly 80 hyperthyroidism and roughly 17 hyperthyroidism-to-ophthalmopathy patients. To explore V-J signatures that separate ophthalmopathy from hyperthyroidism, a discovery set of about 98 patients was enrolled, consisting of 40 to 45 with ophthalmopathy and around 57 with stable hyperthyroidism. TCR beta repertoire signatures were used to distinguish Graves' ophthalmopathy from Graves' hyperthyroidism and to predict progression to ophthalmopathy. The 100 discovery patients were randomly split 7:3 into training and test sets. An independent validation cohort comprised 18 hyperthyroidism patients and 15 to 17 patients who later progressed from hyperthyroidism to ophthalmopathy. Once sampling was done, hyperthyroidism patients were given methimazole at a starting dose of 30 mg daily, while ophthalmopathy patients were given high-dose intravenous methylprednisolone. In roughly six hyperthyroidism patients, the T-cell repertoires found in thyroid tissue were compared with those found in blood. The research as a whole found: The 13-signature model separated ophthalmopathy from stable hyperthyroidism with 85% to 90% sensitivity and 81.08% specificity in cross-validation, and 80%/75% in the test set. Most of the expanded thyroid clonotypes with a frequency above 0.001 were also detected in blood, and it was suggested that the thyroid immune response may be reflected by blood repertoires. In validation, the model predicted ophthalmopathy progression with about 70% sensitivity and 72% to 80% specificity; some 13 predicted patients were CT-confirmed with GO in a median of approximately six months. No statistical method was used to set the sample size in advance, and the investigators knew which group each participant was assigned to.

On this clonotype itself: Its antigen is not yet known. Base-call qualities are not available, and no considerably larger clone is one nucleotide away.

Ophthalmopathy patients were characterized by moderately to severely active disease, a Clinical Activity Score of at least 3, a NOSPECS grade of at least 4, and a disease duration under 3 months. Anyone with other autoimmune diseases, uncontrolled infections, pregnancy or lactation was excluded from the study. Clinical symptoms, serum thyroxine, TRAb, thyroid ultrasound and orbital computed tomography were used for diagnosis. Using Ficoll-Paque density gradient centrifugation, PBMCs were isolated from 10 ml of fresh peripheral blood. Total RNA was extracted using Trizol reagent, and RNA quality was checked on an Agilent 2100 Bioanalyzer. TCR beta CDR3 regions were amplified from RNA transcripts for repertoire sequencing. The first round of RT-PCR was done with HTBI primers and the Qiagen OneStep RT-PCR kit, and was followed by a second round of multiplex PCR, then size selection and purification. Libraries were sequenced on an Illumina HiSeq2000 using paired-end 100 bp reads. In the authors' own workflow: SOAPnuke was used to process the reads, throwing out any read that had adapters, had uncalled bases, had a mean Phred below 15, or lacked an exact constant-primer or identifier match. COPE v1.2.5 was used to merge high-quality paired reads. Unique nucleotide sequences were defined as clonotypes and aligned to IMGT TRB V, D and J references using MiTCR v1.1. The analysis was limited to V-J combinations with a frequency above 0.0001, which together covered over 99% of the repertoires. For each V-J combination, a TCR clonal expansion and chaos score was defined as the ratio of F50 clonal expansion to chaos observed in the TCRdist matrix. Welch's t-statistics and random forest were used to reduce features to some 13 V-J combinations, which were fed into a naive Bayes classifier. The similarity between thyroid and blood repertoires was quantified using the Morisita-Horn index. The public reads were reprocessed in TCRdb via fastp at Q25 and MiXCR, keeping in-frame beta chains. Here each entry gathers all rows of one CDR3 protein and keeps the most common genes and DNA. TCRdb's processing, not the authors', yielded these V and J calls. The sample contains a few hundred thousand distinct CDR3 sequences, 18% of them found a single time. The leading ten clones occupy roughly 1.6% of the sample.

V drops 3 bases and J drops 7 bases, leaving 10 bases in between. The CDR3 sequence holds 14 residues, the cysteine and phenylalanine included. Only the CDR3 region is kept as DNA, spanning 42 bases read in frame from base 1. CDR1 and CDR2 were assigned from the germline V gene as MDHEN and SYDVKM. The chain links TRBV28 with TRBJ1-6; the D gene is perhaps TRBD1, from 5 matching bases. This TCR derives from a woman aged 18-29 years with Graves' ophthalmopathy. Donor details come from another sample of the same person, matched by shared clones. Sequenced material: peripheral blood. The bases read TGTGCCAGCAGTTTGGACAAGGTCAATTCACCCCTCCACTTT. Translated, it gives CASSLDKVNSPLHF.